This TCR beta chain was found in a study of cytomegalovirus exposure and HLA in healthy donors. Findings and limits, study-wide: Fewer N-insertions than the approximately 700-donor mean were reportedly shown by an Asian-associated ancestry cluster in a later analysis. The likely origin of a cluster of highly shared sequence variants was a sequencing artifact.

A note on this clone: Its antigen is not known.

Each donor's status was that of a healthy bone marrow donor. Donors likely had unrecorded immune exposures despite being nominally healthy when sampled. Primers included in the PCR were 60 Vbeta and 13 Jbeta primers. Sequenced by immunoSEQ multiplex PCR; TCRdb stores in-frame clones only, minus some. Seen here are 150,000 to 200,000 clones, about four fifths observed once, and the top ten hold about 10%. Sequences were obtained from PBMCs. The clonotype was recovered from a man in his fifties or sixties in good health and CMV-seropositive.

The CDR3 DNA sequence: TGTGCCAGCCAGACGGGGGGGTACGCCGGGGAGCTGTTTTTT. Encoded protein: CASQTGGYAGELFF. V is TRBV25-1 and J is TRBJ2-2, with 8 nucleotides matching TRBD2. The CDR3 spans 14 residues. The V gene's germline CDR1 is MGHDK and CDR2 SYGVNS. The V gene end was trimmed by 8 bases and the J gene end by 6 bases; junction bases not matched to a gene: 8.